These 28 T cell receptor beta chains were sequenced from one sample in a study of shared clonotypes between healthy human individuals. Clones were read by immunoSEQ multiplex PCR, and TCRdb kept only the in-frame ones, dropping some. In the table there are approximately 2,300,000 clones, 92% of which are singletons. The sample taken for sequencing was naive CD4+ T cells from PBMCs. Subset here: CD45RA+ positively selected. These receptors all come from a man between 18 and 29 years old in good health. Some clones in this sample may be carry-over from other donors' samples.

The V call is TRBV2, the J call TRBJ1-2; D is unresolved. The V end lost 4 bases, the J end lost 0 bases, and 12 bases lay between the germline ends. The CDR3 loop spans 15 amino acids. CDR1 is SNHLY and CDR2 is FYNNEI in the germline V gene. The chain's CDR3 is CASSVTERPNYGYTF. The CDR3 coding sequence is TGTGCCAGCAGTGTCACAGAAAGGCCTAACTATGGCTACACCTTC.

The chain is built from TRBV6-6 and TRBJ2-7, with 11 bases matching TRBD1. Germline CDR1 and CDR2: MNHNY and SVGAGI (reference sequence). V was clipped by 5 bases and J by 3 bases; unmatched bases: 6. This CDR3 has 15 amino acids. This chain's CDR3 is CASSTSGTGGYEQYF. As DNA, the CDR3 is TGTGCCAGCAGTACTTCCGGGACAGGGGGCTACGAGCAGTACTTC.

The chain carries TRBV6-5 and TRBJ2-5, with D perhaps TRBD2 (6 bases). This CDR3 spans 16 amino acids. V was trimmed by 0 bases and J by 4 bases, leaving 15 bases between them. Germline V gene lookup returns CDR1 MNHEY and CDR2 SVGAGI. CDR3 sequence (DNA): TGTGCCAGCAGTTACTCTACTAGCCCTATTCGAGAGACCCAGTACTTC. Amino acid sequence: CASSYSTSPIRETQYF.

This clone was seen a handful of times. The V gene is TRBV6-5, the J gene TRBJ2-2; no firm D call. Trimming removed 3 bases from V and 2 bases from J, with 10 bases in between. This CDR3 region has 15 residues. From germline, CDR1 is MNHEY and CDR2 SVGAGI. The CDR3 spells CASSYDGLNTGELFF. CDR3 sequence (DNA): TGTGCCAGCAGTTATGACGGGCTAAACACCGGGGAGCTGTTTTTT.

The V gene is TRBV27, the J gene TRBJ1-2; D may be TRBD1 (6 bases). CDR3 length equals 14 residues. Germline CDR1 MNHEY, CDR2 SMNVEV (reference sequence). Between the trimmed V and J ends, which lost 3 bases and 8 bases, there was a span of 16 bases. The CDR3, as DNA: TGTGCCAGCAGTTTCTGGGGGGCCTCCAACGGCTACACCTTC. Protein: CASSFWGASNGYTF.

The chain combines TRBV5-1 with TRBJ1-2; no firm D call. The CDR3 consists of 13 residues. Germline values: CDR1 SGHRS, CDR2 YFSETQ. The V and J ends lost 0 bases and 8 bases respectively, with 11 bases between them. The CDR3 sequence is CASSLVGRSGYTF. CDR3 nucleotide sequence: TGCGCCAGCAGCTTGGTTGGGAGGAGCGGCTACACCTTC.

J is TRBJ1-1 and V is TRBV11-2; D gene uncertain. CDR1 and CDR2 from the germline V gene are SGHAT and FQNNGV. Trimming removed 0 bases at V and 6 bases at J, with 11 bases between. The length of the CDR3 is 14 residues. CDR3: CASSLDEWDSEAFF. The CDR3 DNA reads TGTGCCAGCAGCTTAGATGAATGGGATTCTGAAGCTTTCTTT.

This clone was found once. V and J are TRBV18 and TRBJ2-7; D perhaps matches TRBD2 (6 bases). V was clipped by 1 base and J by 6 bases, with 10 bases between them. CDR3 length: 13 amino acids. Germline CDR1 reads KGHSH; CDR2 reads LQKENI. Here the CDR3 DNA reads TGTGCCAGCTCACCACAACACGGGGGCGAGCAGTACTTC. As protein: CASSPQHGGEQYF.

This sequence joins TRBV6-1 and TRBJ1-5; maybe TRBD1 (5 bases). CDR3 length: 14 residues. Germline CDR1 reads MNHNS; CDR2 reads SASEGT. Trimming took 6 bases from V and 3 from J, leaving 12 bases between them. CDR3 sequence (DNA): TGTGCCAGCAGCGTAGACAGCCCCAATCAGCCCCAGCATTTT. Protein sequence: CASSVDSPNQPQHF.

The chain joins TRBV6-5 to TRBJ2-1; possibly TRBD1 or TRBD2 for D (6 bases each). The CDR3 has 14 amino acids. Germline loops: CDR1 MNHEY, CDR2 SVGAGI. Trimming left V 5 bases short and J 10 bases short, with 18 bases between. DNA for the CDR3: TGTGCCAGCAGTCCTCTCTTCGGGGGCTGGGAGCAGTTCTTC. Translated, it gives CASSPLFGGWEQFF.

V gene TRBV7-9 combines with J gene TRBJ2-5; D is undetermined. TRBJ2-7 explains the end of the DNA better; the J call may be wrong. The CDR3 consists of 13 residues. Looked up from germline, CDR1 is SEHNR and CDR2 is FQNEAQ (reference sequence). CDR3 nucleotides: TGTGCCAGCAGCCCACCCAGCTCCTACGAGCAGTACTTC. Residues: CASSPPSSYEQYF.

This clone has just one count. The V call is TRBV5-6, the J call TRBJ2-5, with D possibly matching TRBD2 (5 bases). CDR1 is SGHDT, CDR2 YYEEEE, per germline. The CDR3 sequence is 16 residues long. V shed 7 bases and J shed 0 bases, with 19 bases lying between them. The CDR3 DNA reads TGTGCCAGCTGTCCGATGGAGGAACCGTACCAAGAGACCCAGTACTTC. Residues: CASCPMEEPYQETQYF.

This chain joins TRBV25-1 and TRBJ2-1; 7 positions match TRBD2. Per germline, CDR1 MGHDK and CDR2 SYGVNS. The CDR3 has 14 residues. The trim removed 2 bases at V and 8 bases at J, leaving 6 bases unmatched. CDR3 sequence (DNA): TGTGCCAGCAGTGAAGCGGGAGTTATACATGAGCAGTTCTTC. Translated, it gives CASSEAGVIHEQFF.

The genes are TRBV4-2 and TRBJ2-1, with D possibly matching TRBD2 (6 bases). This CDR3 spans 14 amino acids. CDR1 is LGHNA, CDR2 YNFKEQ, per germline. The V end was cut by 0 bases, the J end by 11 bases, with 14 bases between. CDR3: CASSQEGLVVQQFF. The CDR3 DNA follows: TGTGCCAGCAGCCAAGAGGGACTCGTAGTTCAGCAGTTCTTC.

The chain has TRBV19 and TRBJ2-7, with TRBD2 matching 7 bases. J lost 4 bases, V lost 9 bases, and 9 bases had no gene match. Germline CDR1 reads LNHDA; CDR2 reads SQIVND (reference sequence). This CDR3 is built from 13 residues. The CDR3: CASRRGGGYEQYF. The CDR3 bases are TGTGCCAGCCGGCGCGGGGGTGGTTACGAGCAGTACTTC.

This chain connects TRBV5-4 to TRBJ2-3, with D unclear. The germline V gene has CDR1 SGHNT and CDR2 YYREEE (reference sequence). This CDR3 has 11 amino acids. Trimming removed 0 bases at V and 6 bases at J, with 2 bases between. CDR3: CASSLDDTQYF. The CDR3 bases are TGTGCCAGCAGCTTGGATGATACGCAGTATTTT.

This clone occurred once. The rearrangement joins TRBV5-1 to TRBJ2-1; no firm D call. The V gene lost 5 bases and the J gene lost 8 bases, with 11 bases spanning the gap. The CDR3 runs 12 residues. From germline, CDR1 is SGHRS and CDR2 YFSETQ. The CDR3 reads CASSSAGYEQFF. The DNA of the CDR3 is TGCGCCAGCAGTTCGGCCGGCTATGAGCAGTTCTTC.

The V gene is TRBV5-5, the J gene TRBJ1-4, with D hard to call. Germline CDR1 SGHKS, CDR2 YYEKEE (reference sequence). Between the trimmed V and J ends, which lost 2 bases and 8 bases, there was a span of 13 bases. The CDR3 runs 14 residues. CDR3 sequence: CASSFEPRGEKLFF. DNA of the CDR3: TGTGCCAGCAGCTTCGAACCCCGTGGAGAAAAACTGTTTTTT. The variable domain in full, with the rest retrieved from reference TRBV5-5 and TRBJ1-4, is DAGVTQSPTHLIKTRGQQVTLRCSPISGHKSVSWYQQVLGQGPQFIFQYYEKEERGRGNFPDRFSARQFPNYSSELNVNALLLGDSALYLCASSFEPRGEKLFFGSGTQLSVL.

This chain links TRBV19 with TRBJ1-1; D remains unclear. Germline-derived CDR1 and CDR2 are LNHDA and SQIVND (reference sequence). V lost 7 bases to trimming and J lost 0 bases, with 15 bases between them. CDR3 length: 15 amino acids. The CDR3 sequence: CASTAFTTVNTEAFF. CDR3 sequence (DNA): TGTGCCAGTACCGCGTTCACAACGGTGAACACTGAAGCTTTCTTT.

This chain links TRBV28 with TRBJ1-1; 9 bases agree with TRBD1. The CDR3 is 15 residues long. V gave up 5 bases and J gave up 8 bases; unmatched junction bases: 12. Germline V CDR1 and CDR2: MDHEN, SYDVKM. The DNA for the CDR3 is TGTGCCAGCAGTCCAACGACCAACAGGGGGCAAGAAGCTTTCTTT. Amino acids: CASSPTTNRGQEAFF.

The genes are TRBV27 and TRBJ2-5; maybe TRBD2 (5 bases). The CDR3 spans 14 residues. Trimming left V 5 bases short and J 2 bases short, with 12 bases between. Germline V lookup: CDR1 MNHEY, CDR2 SMNVEV (reference sequence). CDR3 DNA sequence: TGTGCCAGCAGTCTCCGACGGACTCAAGAGACCCAGTACTTC. This codes for CASSLRRTQETQYF.

This clone is a singleton in its sample. The CDR3 loop is CASSPLPQGAEETQYF. The CDR3 nucleotides read TGCGCCAGCAGCCCGCTGCCTCAGGGGGCCGAAGAGACCCAGTACTTC. The chain links TRBV5-1 to TRBJ2-5, with 8 positions matching TRBD1. Per germline, CDR1 SGHRS and CDR2 YFSETQ. CDR3 length: 16 residues. Trimming removed 4 bases from V and 3 bases from J; junction bases left unmatched: 11. The full variable domain, rest sourced from reference TRBV5-1 and TRBJ2-5, is KAGVTQTPRYLIKTRGQQVTLSCSPISGHRSVSWYQQTPGQGLQFLFEYFSETQRNKGNFPGRFSGRQFSNSRSEMNVSTLELGDSALYLCASSPLPQGAEETQYFGPGTRLLVL.

This rearrangement joins TRBV5-1 to TRBJ2-7; D might be TRBD1 (5 bases). The CDR3 loop spans 14 amino acids. Trimming removed 0 bases at V and 9 bases at J, with 16 bases between. Looked up from germline, CDR1 is SGHRS and CDR2 is YFSETQ. CDR3 region: CASSLETAGTRQYF. CDR3 sequence (DNA): TGCGCCAGCAGCTTGGAGACAGCCGGAACTCGGCAGTACTTC.

V and J are TRBV30 and TRBJ2-5, with D tentatively TRBD2 (6 bases). CDR1 and CDR2 from the germline V gene are GTSNPN and SVGIG (reference sequence). With 3 bases removed from V and 1 base from J, the gap between germline ends came to 9 bases. The CDR3 has 13 amino acids. The DNA of the CDR3 is TGTGCCTGGAGGGTCGGGGGCCAAGAGACCCAGTACTTC. It encodes CAWRVGGQETQYF.

This clone was recorded only once. This specimen includes other DNA sequences encoding the same CDR3. The chain employs TRBV29-1 and TRBJ2-3; D call uncertain. The germline V gene encodes CDR1 SQVTM and CDR2 ANQGSEA. V gave up 6 bases and J gave up 1 base, with 8 bases separating them. This CDR3 contains 12 residues. In DNA form, the CDR3 reads TGCAGCGTCGACCAGGGCACAGATACGCAGTATTTT. Its protein is CSVDQGTDTQYF.

The chain uses TRBV7-8 and TRBJ2-5, with 12 bases matching TRBD2. The ends lost 4 bases at V and 4 bases at J; junction bases unmatched: 10. Germline CDR1 SGHVS, CDR2 FQNEAQ. The CDR3 has 17 residues. CDR3 nucleotides: TGTGCCAGCAGCTATACCAGACTAGCGGGAGTAACAGAGACCCAGTACTTC. Translated, it gives CASSYTRLAGVTETQYF.

The chain couples TRBV9 to TRBJ2-2; D might be TRBD1 or TRBD2, each matching 5 bases. The CDR3 is 14 amino acids. V was trimmed by 0 bases and J by 9 bases, leaving 12 bases between them. Looked up from germline, CDR1 is SGDLS and CDR2 is YYNGEE. This CDR3 is CASSVAGASRELFF. The CDR3 bases are TGTGCCAGCAGCGTAGCCGGGGCCAGTCGGGAGCTGTTTTTT.

This chain uses TRBV6-6 with TRBJ1-4; no firm D call. Germline V gene data show CDR1 as MNHNY and CDR2 as SVGAGI (reference sequence). V was clipped by 5 bases and J by 10 bases, with 14 bases between them. This CDR3 comprises 13 residues. The CDR3 nucleotides are TGTGCCAGCAGTCCCCGGGCACCGGCAAAACTGTTTTTT. It specifies CASSPRAPAKLFF.